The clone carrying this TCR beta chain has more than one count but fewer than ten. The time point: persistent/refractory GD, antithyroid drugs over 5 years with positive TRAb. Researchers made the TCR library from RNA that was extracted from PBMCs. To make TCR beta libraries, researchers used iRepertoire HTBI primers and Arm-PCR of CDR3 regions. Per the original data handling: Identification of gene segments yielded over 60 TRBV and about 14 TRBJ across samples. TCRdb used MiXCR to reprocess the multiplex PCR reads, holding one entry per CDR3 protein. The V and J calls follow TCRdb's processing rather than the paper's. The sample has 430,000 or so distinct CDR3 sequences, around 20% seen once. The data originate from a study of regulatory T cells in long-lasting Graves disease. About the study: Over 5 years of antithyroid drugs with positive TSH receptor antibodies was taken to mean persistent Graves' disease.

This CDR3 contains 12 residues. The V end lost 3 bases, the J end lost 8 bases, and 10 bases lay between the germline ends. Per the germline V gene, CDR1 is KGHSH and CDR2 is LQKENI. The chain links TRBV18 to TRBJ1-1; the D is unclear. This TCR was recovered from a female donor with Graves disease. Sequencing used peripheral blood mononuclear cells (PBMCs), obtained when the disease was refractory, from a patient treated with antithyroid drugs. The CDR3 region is CASSPTVGEAFF. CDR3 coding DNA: TGTGCCAGCTCACCGACCGTGGGGGAAGCTTTCTTT.